A selection of T cell receptor beta chains follows, all from one sample in a study of spatial heterogeneity in lung cancer. TCRdb reanalysed the 5' RACE reads using MiXCR and keeps one entry per CDR3 protein. The data contain around 100,000 distinct CDR3 sequences, about 4.6% of them singletons. The sequences come from lung tumor tissue, collected at surgery. All receptors come from a male donor with early-stage non-small cell lung cancer. CDR3s include the opening cysteine and the closing phenylalanine or tryptophan. D genes are given only for firm matches. Not all rows give a size; the values are once, few, many and, for expanded clones, a class.

J gene | clone size | V gene | D gene | CDR3 DNA | CDR3 protein
TRBJ2-1 | many | TRBV10-3 | TRBD1 | TGTGCCATCAGTGTTCGCCTCGGGACAGAATACAATGAGCAGTTCTTC | CAISVRLGTEYNEQFF
TRBJ1-5 | many | TRBV6-1 | NA | TGTGCCAGCAGTGAATTTAGTAATCAGCCCCAGCATTTT | CASSEFSNQPQHF
TRBJ2-3 | few | TRBV29-1 | TRBD2 | TGCAGCCCGAGGGCGGGAGGGACGCAGTATTTT | CSPRAGGTQYF
TRBJ2-1 | many | TRBV6-1 | NA | TGTGCCAGCACCCAGCCGGGGGATTACAATGAGCAGTTCTTC | CASTQPGDYNEQFF
TRBJ2-1 | many | TRBV6-5 | NA | TGTGCCAGCAGTAACGAGCGGGTCCCTCTTCTGGAGCAGTTCTTC | CASSNERVPLLEQFF
TRBJ2-1 | many | TRBV6-5 | NA | TGTGCCAGCAGAAGGGGGAATGAGCAGTTCTTC | CASRRGNEQFF
TRBJ2-7 | many | TRBV20-1 | NA | TGCAGTGCTAGTCTGCGGGCACCCTACGAGCAGTACTTC | CSASLRAPYEQYF
TRBJ2-1 | many | TRBV7-9 | NA | TGTGCCAGCAGCCGCGCCATGCGCAATGAGCAGTTCTTC | CASSRAMRNEQFF
TRBJ2-1 | many | TRBV10-3 | TRBD2 | TGTGCCATCAGTGAGCCTAGCGGGAGCGGCAATGAGCAGTTCTTC | CAISEPSGSGNEQFF
TRBJ2-4 | NA | TRBV28 | NA | TGTGCCAGCAGTACTGGGGCTTCAAACATTCAGTACTTC | CASSTGASNIQYF
TRBJ1-1 | many | TRBV12-3/TRBV12-4 | NA | TGTGCCAGCAGTTTTTATCAAGAGATGAACACTGAAGCTTTCTTT | CASSFYQEMNTEAFF
TRBJ2-7 | many | TRBV20-1 | TRBD1 | TGCAGTGCTGCGTCCCGGGACAGGGATACCTACGAGCAGTACTTC | CSAASRDRDTYEQYF
TRBJ1-2 | many | TRBV7-2 | TRBD1 | TGTGCCAGCAGGCTGACAGGGGACTATGGCTACACCTTC | CASRLTGDYGYTF
TRBJ2-3 | many | TRBV20-1 | TRBD2 | TGCAGTGCTAGAGACTTGAAGGCGGGAGGGCCAGATACGCAGTATTTT | CSARDLKAGGPDTQYF
TRBJ1-1 | many | TRBV6-2/TRBV6-3 | NA | TGTGCCAGCAGTTACCCGGGGAGAAAAACTGAAGCTTTCTTT | CASSYPGRKTEAFF
TRBJ2-3 | many | TRBV27 | TRBD2 | TGTGCCAGCAGTCCGGGGACTAGCGGCACAGATACGCAGTATTTT | CASSPGTSGTDTQYF
TRBJ2-4 | many | TRBV6-6 | TRBD1 | TGTGCCAGCAGCCCGGACAGGGCCAAAAACATTCAGTACTTC | CASSPDRAKNIQYF
TRBJ2-5 | many | TRBV12-3/TRBV12-4 | NA | TGTGCCAGCCGGGCCGCTGGGGGCTTAGGAGAGACCCAGTACTTC | CASRAAGGLGETQYF
TRBJ2-7 | many | TRBV10-3 | NA | TGTGCCATCAGTGCTTCTCCTCTCGGGGAGCAGTACTTC | CAISASPLGEQYF
TRBJ2-5 | many | TRBV28 | NA | TGTGCCAGCAGCTTACAACCGGGAGCTCAAGAGACCCAGTACTTC | CASSLQPGAQETQYF
TRBJ2-1 | few | TRBV7-2 | NA | TGTGCCAGCAGCTTATGGGGGTTCGGAGCGGTGAGCTCCTACAATGAGCAGTTCTTC | CASSLWGFGAVSSYNEQFF